Below are 24 T cell receptor beta chains sequenced from a single sample in a study of cytomegalovirus exposure and HLA in healthy donors. The table came from immunoSEQ multiplex PCR; TCRdb's copy has only in-frame clones and leaves some out. The repertoire has around 160,000 clones, less than 90% of them found once; the top ten carry roughly a tenth. Sequencing was done on a sample of PBMCs. These receptors were taken from a man aged 25 to 45 in good health and CMV-seropositive.

This clone was seen only a few times. V and J are TRBV6-1 and TRBJ2-7, with 10 bases identical to TRBD2. Germline V gives CDR1 MNHNS, CDR2 SASEGT. CDR3 length equals 15 residues. The junction had 4 bases not matched to a gene; V was cut back by 3 bases and J by 2 bases. CDR3 residues: CASSDSGTSAYEQYF. The CDR3 coding sequence is TGTGCCAGCAGTGACTCCGGGACTAGCGCCTACGAGCAGTACTTC.

This clone showed up just once. V is TRBV5-1 and J is TRBJ2-3, with D tentatively TRBD2 (6 bases). This CDR3 region has 14 residues. CDR1 is SGHRS, CDR2 YFSETQ, per germline. Trimming took 0 bases from V and 6 from J, leaving 11 bases between them. The CDR3 sequence: CASSLVGRSDTQYF. CDR3 nucleotide sequence: TGCGCCAGCAGCTTGGTCGGGAGAAGTGATACGCAGTATTTT.

This chain uses TRBV15 with TRBJ1-1; TRBD1 matches at 7 bases. The V gene's germline CDR1 is LNHNV and CDR2 YYDKDF (reference sequence). Germline trimming cut 5 bases from V and 5 bases from J; bases unmatched to any gene: 11. The CDR3 runs to 15 residues. In nucleotides, the CDR3 is TGTGCCACCAGCGGATGGCGACAGGGTGGGACTGAAGCTTTCTTT. Its protein is CATSGWRQGGTEAFF.

The chain combines TRBV4-1 with TRBJ1-5, with D maybe TRBD1 (5 bases). Germline lookup yields CDR1 MGHRA and CDR2 YSYEKL. The CDR3 is made up of 15 amino acids. V was pared by 2 bases and J by 9 bases, with 17 bases between. CDR3 bases: TGCGCCAGCAGCCAATCTGGGACTCCGATCCCGCCCCAGCATTTT. This gives the protein CASSQSGTPIPPQHF.

The sample holds one count of this clone. CDR3 loop: CAWNPGVGYTF. In nucleotides, the CDR3 is TGTGCCTGGAACCCAGGGGTTGGCTACACCTTC. The rearrangement uses TRBV30 and TRBJ1-2; TRBD1 is a possible D gene (6 bases). The germline V and J ends were trimmed by 4 bases and 7 bases, with 10 bases remaining between them. In germline, CDR1 is GTSNPN, CDR2 SVGIG (reference sequence). This CDR3 comprises 11 residues.

V gene TRBV15 combines with J gene TRBJ2-1; D is possibly TRBD2 (7 bases). The germline gives CDR1 LNHNV, CDR2 YYDKDF (reference sequence). There are 15 residues in the CDR3. Deletions cut 1 base from V and 7 bases from J, with 14 bases between. Here the CDR3 reads CATSRVRTRGNEQFF. CDR3 in DNA: TGTGCCACCAGCAGAGTAAGGACTAGGGGGAATGAGCAGTTCTTC.

The rearrangement uses TRBV28 and TRBJ2-2; 7 bases match TRBD1. The germline V gene has CDR1 MDHEN and CDR2 SYDVKM. V was clipped by 4 bases and J by 4 bases; unmatched bases: 9. The CDR3 has 16 residues. For the CDR3, the DNA is TGTGCCAGCAGTTCCCTAGACAGGGCCCCCACCGGGGAGCTGTTTTTT. Translation gives CASSSLDRAPTGELFF.

This clone was detected only once. The chain recombines TRBV9 with TRBJ2-2, with 9 bases that match TRBD2. V lost 4 bases and J lost 7; bases outside the gene matches: 8. The CDR3 loop spans 15 amino acids. The germline V gene encodes CDR1 SGDLS and CDR2 YYNGEE. CDR3 bases: TGTGCCAGCAGCCCTCAGCGGGGGGCCGACGGGGAGCTGTTTTTT. Translating it yields CASSPQRGADGELFF. Using reference TRBV9 and TRBJ2-2 for the parts outside the CDR3, the full variable domain is DSGVTQTPKHLITATGQRVTLRCSPRSGDLSVYWYQQSLDQGLQFLIQYYNGEERAKGNILERFSAQQFPDLHSELNLSSLELGDSALYFCASSPQRGADGELFFGEGSRLTVL.

CDR3 bases: TGTGCCAGCAGCGGGAGGGCCGGGGGTGAGCAGTTCTTC. Protein: CASSGRAGGEQFF. The chain combines TRBV27 with TRBJ2-1; 8 nucleotides agree with TRBD2. After removal of 6 bases from V and 9 bases from J, the junction contained 7 bases not matched to a gene. The CDR3 has 13 residues. Germline lookup yields CDR1 MNHEY and CDR2 SMNVEV (reference sequence).

The rearrangement joins TRBV6-4 to TRBJ2-3; 8 nucleotides line up with TRBD2. Germline assignment: CDR1 MRHNA and CDR2 SNTAGT. CDR3 length: 16 residues. V lost 3 bases, J lost 0 bases, and 5 bases stayed unmatched. The CDR3 protein is CASSEKAGDSTDTQYF. The CDR3 DNA sequence: TGTGCCAGCAGTGAAAAAGCGGGGGATAGCACAGATACGCAGTATTTT.

The CDR3 region is CASSPQAGYEQYF. The CDR3, as DNA: TGCGCCAGCAGCCCTCAAGCCGGCTACGAGCAGTACTTC. The chain employs TRBV4-3 and TRBJ2-7, with D uncertain. Germline V gene data show CDR1 as LGHNA and CDR2 as YSLEER. CDR3 length: 13 residues. The germline V and J ends were trimmed by 4 bases and 3 bases, with 10 bases remaining between them.

The chain couples TRBV25-1 to TRBJ1-2, with 9 bases aligning to TRBD1. The V gene's germline CDR1 is MGHDK and CDR2 SYGVNS. Germline trimming cut 1 base from V and 6 bases from J; bases unmatched to any gene: 9. There are 16 residues in the CDR3. CDR3 amino acids: CASSESRGTGRNGYTF. DNA for the CDR3: TGTGCCAGCAGTGAATCGAGGGGGACAGGGAGGAATGGCTACACCTTC.

This sequence joins TRBV5-6 and TRBJ2-2; TRBD2 aligns across 10 bases. This CDR3 comprises 17 residues. Germline CDR1 and CDR2: SGHDT and YYEEEE. The trim removed 0 bases at V and 2 bases at J, leaving 4 bases unmatched. CDR3 DNA: TGTGCCAGCAGCTTGGGACTAGCGGGTTTTAACACCGGGGAGCTGTTTTTT. Residues: CASSLGLAGFNTGELFF. The complete variable domain, with remaining parts taken from reference TRBV5-6 and TRBJ2-2, reads DAGVTQSPTHLIKTRGQQVTLRCSPKSGHDTVSWYQQALGQGPQFIFQYYEEEERQRGNFPDRFSGHQFPNYSSELNVNALLLGDSALYLCASSLGLAGFNTGELFFGEGSRLTVL.

The V gene is TRBV7-3, the J gene TRBJ2-3; D might be TRBD1 (5 bases). The CDR3 covers 13 residues. CDR1 and CDR2 (germline): SGHTA, FQGTGA. V was pared by 6 bases and J by 3 bases, with 10 bases between. CDR3 loop: CASRLPGTDTQYF. DNA for the CDR3: TGTGCCAGCAGACTACCAGGGACAGATACGCAGTATTTT.

The chain couples TRBV6-6 to TRBJ1-2; D perhaps matches TRBD1 (6 bases). The germline V gene has CDR1 MNHNY and CDR2 SVGAGI (reference sequence). V was pared by 6 bases and J by 6 bases, with 14 bases between. This CDR3 spans 13 amino acids. This chain's CDR3 is CASSDRPDHGYTF. CDR3 DNA sequence: TGTGCCAGCAGCGACAGGCCCGATCATGGCTACACCTTC.

The chain uses TRBV6-1 and TRBJ1-5, with TRBD1 as a possible D gene (5 bases). V was shortened by 1 base and J by 5 bases, with 12 bases between the two germline ends. Per the germline V gene, CDR1 is MNHNS and CDR2 is SASEGT. This CDR3 spans 15 amino acids. The CDR3 here is CASSEDRQRDQPQHF. DNA for the CDR3: TGTGCCAGCAGTGAAGACAGACAGCGTGATCAGCCCCAGCATTTT.

The chain combines TRBV5-6 with TRBJ2-3; 10 bases fit TRBD1. This CDR3 contains 15 residues. Germline V gene data show CDR1 as SGHDT and CDR2 as YYEEEE. After removal of 4 bases from V and 2 bases from J, the junction contained 4 bases not matched to a gene. Here the CDR3 reads CASSTGTGDTDTQYF. For the CDR3, the DNA is TGTGCCAGCAGCACCGGGACAGGGGACACAGATACGCAGTATTTT.

The chain is built from TRBV15 and TRBJ2-1; weak D call: TRBD2 (6 bases). The germline gives CDR1 LNHNV, CDR2 YYDKDF (reference sequence). Trimming took 9 bases from V and 7 from J, leaving 16 bases between them. The CDR3 has 13 amino acids. The CDR3 region has the DNA TGTGCCACAGCGGAGGGCCTCTGGAATGAGCAGTTCTTC. Translation: CATAEGLWNEQFF. Complete variable domain (other parts from reference TRBV15 and TRBJ2-1): DAMVIQNPRYQVTQFGKPVTLSCSQTLNHNVMYWYQQKSSQAPKLLFHYYDKDFNNEADTPDNFQSRRPNTSFCFLDIRSPGLGDTAMYLCATAEGLWNEQFFGPGTRLTVL.

This clone is a singleton in its sample. V gene TRBV18 combines with J gene TRBJ2-7; TRBD1 might be the D (6 bases). The length of the CDR3 is 14 residues. Germline V gene lookup returns CDR1 KGHSH and CDR2 LQKENI. V lost 3 bases to trimming and J lost 3 bases, with 12 bases between them. Written as DNA, the CDR3 is TGTGCCAGCTCACCGGGGGCCCGGGGCTACGAGCAGTACTTC. As protein: CASSPGARGYEQYF.

In this sample, this clone turned up once. This sequence joins TRBV30 and TRBJ2-3, with a possible D match to TRBD1 (6 bases). The CDR3 extends over 13 amino acids. Germline CDR1 and CDR2: GTSNPN and SVGIG (reference sequence). Trimming took off 4 bases at V and 1 base at J, with 9 bases between the two ends. CDR3 DNA sequence: TGTGCCTGGAACAGGGTCGGCACAGATACGCAGTATTTT. Translated, it gives CAWNRVGTDTQYF.

A few counts support this clone. V usage is TRBV4-2 and J usage is TRBJ2-1; 8 nucleotides align to TRBD2. CDR1 is LGHNA, CDR2 YNFKEQ, per germline. The CDR3 loop spans 14 amino acids. V shed 8 bases and J 12 bases; nucleotides not matched to a gene: 15. The CDR3 DNA follows: TGTGCCAGCCACAAAGCGGGGGAGACCTTTGGGCAGTTCTTC. This sequence encodes CASHKAGETFGQFF.

The V gene is TRBV6-6, the J gene TRBJ2-7, with a weak D call TRBD2 (5 bases). V was clipped by 4 bases and J by 6 bases, with 19 bases between them. This CDR3 region has 15 residues. Germline CDR1 reads MNHNY; CDR2 reads SVGAGI (reference sequence). The CDR3 sequence is CASSFHPELRGEQYF. The DNA for the CDR3 is TGTGCCAGCAGTTTTCATCCCGAGCTCCGGGGCGAGCAGTACTTC.

Of note for this clone: At one end, the junction sequence differs from germline, possibly due to a read error. This rearrangement joins TRBV6-5 to TRBJ2-1; 9 bases are shared with TRBD1. Germline V gene lookup returns CDR1 MNHEY and CDR2 SVGAGI. This CDR3 comprises 16 residues. CDR3 coding DNA: TGTGCCAGCAGTCACTCCGACAGGGGGGGTATAGATGAGCAGTTCTTC. Translated, it gives CASSHSDRGGIDEQFF.

This chain joins TRBV7-8 and TRBJ1-5; TRBD1 matches 9 bases. Germline trimming cut 0 bases from V and 0 bases from J; bases unmatched to any gene: 6. CDR3 size: 18 residues. Germline V gene lookup returns CDR1 SGHVS and CDR2 FQNEAQ. For the CDR3, the DNA is TGTGCCAGCAGCTTAGCGTCGGGACAGGGCGCTAGCAATCAGCCCCAGCATTTT. Protein: CASSLASGQGASNQPQHF.